Sequencing of this T cell receptor beta chain was carried out in a study of blood T cell repertoires in COVID-19. The V gene end was trimmed by 6 bases and the J gene end by 2 bases; junction bases not matched to a gene: 8. CDR1 and CDR2 from the germline V gene are MNHNS and SASEGT. The CDR3 totals 16 residues. The method was immunoSEQ multiplex PCR; TCRdb's version includes in-frame clones alone and lacks a portion of them. There are 400,000 or so clones in the sample; 89% occur only once, and 1.5% to 1.7% lies in the top ten. Patients in Seattle were enrolled during active infection, then followed longitudinally.

This TCR derives from a woman in her thirties or forties with COVID-19, enrolled during active disease. The sample taken for sequencing was peripheral blood. This chain links TRBV6-1 with TRBJ2-1; 9 bases align to TRBD1. CDR3 coding DNA: TGTGCCAGCAGGGAACAGGGGGCCGTTACCTACAATGAGCAGTTCTTC. Translated, it gives CASREQGAVTYNEQFF.